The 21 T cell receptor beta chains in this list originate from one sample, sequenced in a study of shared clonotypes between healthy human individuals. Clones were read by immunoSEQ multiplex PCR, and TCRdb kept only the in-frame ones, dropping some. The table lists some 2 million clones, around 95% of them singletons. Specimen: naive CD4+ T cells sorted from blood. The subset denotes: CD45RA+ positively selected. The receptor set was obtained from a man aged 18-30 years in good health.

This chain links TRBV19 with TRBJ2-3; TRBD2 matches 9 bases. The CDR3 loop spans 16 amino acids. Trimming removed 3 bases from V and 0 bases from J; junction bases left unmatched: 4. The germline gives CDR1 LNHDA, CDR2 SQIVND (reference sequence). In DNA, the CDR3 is TGTGCCAGTAGTATGGGTAGCGGGAGCAGCACAGATACGCAGTATTTT. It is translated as CASSMGSGSSTDTQYF.

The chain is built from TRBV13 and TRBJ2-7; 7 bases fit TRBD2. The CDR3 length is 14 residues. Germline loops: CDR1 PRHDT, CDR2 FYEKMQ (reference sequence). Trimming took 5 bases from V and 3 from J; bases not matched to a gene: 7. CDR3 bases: TGTGCCAGCAGCCCCCGTGCTAGCGGCTACGAGCAGTACTTC. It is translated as CASSPRASGYEQYF.

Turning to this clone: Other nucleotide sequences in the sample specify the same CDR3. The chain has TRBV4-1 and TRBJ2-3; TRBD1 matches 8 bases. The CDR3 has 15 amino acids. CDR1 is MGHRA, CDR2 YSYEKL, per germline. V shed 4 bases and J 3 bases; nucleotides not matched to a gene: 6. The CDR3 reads CASSPDRGRTDTQYF. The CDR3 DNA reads TGCGCCAGCAGCCCTGACAGGGGCAGGACAGATACGCAGTATTTT.

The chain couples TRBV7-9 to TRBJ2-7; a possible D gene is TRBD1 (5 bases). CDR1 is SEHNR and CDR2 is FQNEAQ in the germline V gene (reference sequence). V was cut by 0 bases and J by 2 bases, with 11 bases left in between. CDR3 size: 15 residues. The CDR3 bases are TGTGCCAGCAGCTTAGCTGCAGGGATGCCCTACGAGCAGTACTTC. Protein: CASSLAAGMPYEQYF.

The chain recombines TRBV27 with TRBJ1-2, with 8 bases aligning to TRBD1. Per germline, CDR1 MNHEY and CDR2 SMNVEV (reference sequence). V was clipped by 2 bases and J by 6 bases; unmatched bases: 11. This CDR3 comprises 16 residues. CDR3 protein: CASSLARGRNLDGYTF. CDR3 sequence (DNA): TGTGCCAGCAGTTTAGCCAGGGGGCGCAATTTGGATGGCTACACCTTC.

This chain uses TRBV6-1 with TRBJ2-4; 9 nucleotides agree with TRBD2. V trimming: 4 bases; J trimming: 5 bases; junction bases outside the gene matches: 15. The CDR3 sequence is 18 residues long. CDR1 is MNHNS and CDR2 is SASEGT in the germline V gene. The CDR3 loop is CASSVQFGSGSLENIQYF. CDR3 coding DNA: TGTGCCAGCAGTGTTCAGTTTGGTAGCGGGAGTCTGGAAAACATTCAGTACTTC.

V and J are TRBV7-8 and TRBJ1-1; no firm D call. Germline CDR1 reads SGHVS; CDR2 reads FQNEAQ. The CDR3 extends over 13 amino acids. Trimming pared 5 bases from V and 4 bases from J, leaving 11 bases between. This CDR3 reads CASSAGKSTEAFF. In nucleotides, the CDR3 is TGTGCCAGCAGCGCCGGTAAGAGCACTGAAGCTTTCTTT.

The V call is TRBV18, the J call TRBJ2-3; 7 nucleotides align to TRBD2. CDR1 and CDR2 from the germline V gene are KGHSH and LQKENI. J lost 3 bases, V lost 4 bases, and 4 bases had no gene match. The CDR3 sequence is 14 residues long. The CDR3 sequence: CASSLGLDTDTQYF. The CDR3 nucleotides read TGTGCCAGCTCACTTGGACTAGATACAGATACGCAGTATTTT.

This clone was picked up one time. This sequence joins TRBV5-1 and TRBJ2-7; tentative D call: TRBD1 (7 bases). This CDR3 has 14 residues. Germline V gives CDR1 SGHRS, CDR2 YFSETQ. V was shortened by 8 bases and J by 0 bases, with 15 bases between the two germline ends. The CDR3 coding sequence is TGCGCCAGTAAACCGGGGGACAGCTCCTACGAGCAGTACTTC. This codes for CASKPGDSSYEQYF.

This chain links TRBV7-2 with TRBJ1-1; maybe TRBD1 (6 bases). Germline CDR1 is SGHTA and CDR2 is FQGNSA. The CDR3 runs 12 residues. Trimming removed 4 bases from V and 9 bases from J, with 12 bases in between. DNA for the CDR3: TGTGCCAGCAGCTCTAACACAGGGAAAGCTTTCTTT. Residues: CASSSNTGKAFF. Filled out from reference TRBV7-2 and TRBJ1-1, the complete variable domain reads GAGVSQSPSNKVTEKGKDVELRCDPISGHTALYWYRQSLGQGLEFLIYFQGNSAPDKSGLPSDRFSAERTGGSVSTLTIQRTQQEDSAVYLCASSSNTGKAFFGQGTRLTVV.

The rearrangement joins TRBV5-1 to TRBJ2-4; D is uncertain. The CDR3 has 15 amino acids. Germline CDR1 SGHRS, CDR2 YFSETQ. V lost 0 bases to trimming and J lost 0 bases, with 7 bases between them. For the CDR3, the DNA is TGCGCCAGCAGCTTGGGGCGGTTAGCCAAAAACATTCAGTACTTC. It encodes CASSLGRLAKNIQYF.

CDR3 region: CATSSRQGTPSSEQFF. The CDR3 DNA reads TGTGCCACCAGCAGTAGACAGGGGACCCCGTCCAGTGAGCAGTTCTTC. V is TRBV15 and J is TRBJ2-1; 8 positions agree with TRBD1. Germline V gene data show CDR1 as LNHNV and CDR2 as YYDKDF (reference sequence). This CDR3 has 16 residues. Trimming took 3 bases from V and 9 from J; bases not matched to a gene: 13. Full variable domain (outside the CDR3, taken from reference TRBV15 and TRBJ2-1): DAMVIQNPRYQVTQFGKPVTLSCSQTLNHNVMYWYQQKSSQAPKLLFHYYDKDFNNEADTPDNFQSRRPNTSFCFLDIRSPGLGDTAMYLCATSSRQGTPSSEQFFGPGTRLTVL.

In DNA, the CDR3 is TGCGCCAGCAGCTTTGGGGGGACAGGGACCTACGAGCAGTACTTC. This encodes CASSFGGTGTYEQYF. The chain carries TRBV5-1 and TRBJ2-7; 9 nucleotides line up with TRBD1. CDR3 length: 15 residues. CDR1 and CDR2 (germline): SGHRS, YFSETQ. V trimming: 2 bases; J trimming: 2 bases; junction bases outside the gene matches: 5.

The CDR3 reads CASRWTGSNQPQHF. For the CDR3, the DNA is TGTGCAAGTCGTTGGACAGGTAGCAATCAGCCCCAGCATTTT. The chain has TRBV12-2 and TRBJ1-5; the D call TRBD1 from the table was never checked on the DNA. TRBV12-2 is marked as a pseudogene. This CDR3 has 14 residues.

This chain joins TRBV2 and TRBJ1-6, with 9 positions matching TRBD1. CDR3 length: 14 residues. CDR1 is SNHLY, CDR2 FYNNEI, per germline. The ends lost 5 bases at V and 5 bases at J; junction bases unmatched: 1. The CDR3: CASSRQGDNSPLHF. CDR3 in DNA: TGTGCCAGCAGTCGACAGGGGGATAATTCACCCCTCCACTTT. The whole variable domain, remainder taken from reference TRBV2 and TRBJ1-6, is EPEVTQTPSHQVTQMGQEVILRCVPISNHLYFYWYRQILGQKVEFLVSFYNNEISEKSEIFDDQFSVERPDGSNFTLKIRSTKLEDSAMYFCASSRQGDNSPLHFGNGTRLTVT.

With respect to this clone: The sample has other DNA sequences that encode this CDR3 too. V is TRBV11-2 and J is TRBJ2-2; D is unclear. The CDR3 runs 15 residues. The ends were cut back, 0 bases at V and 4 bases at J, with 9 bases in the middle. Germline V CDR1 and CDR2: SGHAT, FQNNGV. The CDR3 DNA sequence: TGTGCCAGCAGCTTAGATAGCTTAGGCACCGGGGAGCTGTTTTTT. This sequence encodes CASSLDSLGTGELFF.

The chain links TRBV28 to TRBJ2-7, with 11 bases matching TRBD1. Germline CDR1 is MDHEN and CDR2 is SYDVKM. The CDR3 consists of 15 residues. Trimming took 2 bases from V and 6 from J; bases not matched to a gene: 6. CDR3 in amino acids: CASSLSGTGGLEQYF. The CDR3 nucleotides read TGTGCCAGCAGTTTAAGCGGGACAGGGGGTCTCGAGCAGTACTTC.

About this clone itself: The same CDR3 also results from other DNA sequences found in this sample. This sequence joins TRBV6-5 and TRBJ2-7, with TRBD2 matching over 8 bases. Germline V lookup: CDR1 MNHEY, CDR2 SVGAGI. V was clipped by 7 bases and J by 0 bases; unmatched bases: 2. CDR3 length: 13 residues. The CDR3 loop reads CASTREGSYEQYF. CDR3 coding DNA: TGTGCCAGCACCCGGGAGGGCTCCTACGAGCAGTACTTC.

The CDR3 is CASSAGGETQYF. DNA of the CDR3: TGTGCCAGCAGCGCAGGGGGAGAGACCCAGTACTTC. The chain has TRBV11-3 and TRBJ2-5, with TRBD1 identical over 7 bases. Looked up from germline, CDR1 is SGHNT and CDR2 is YENEEA. This CDR3 spans 12 amino acids. V dropped 5 bases and J dropped 4; count of bases not matched to a gene: 1.

The CDR3 region has the DNA TGCAGCGTTGAAGATTGGTTTGGGGGGGGCCGCACAGATACGCAGTATTTT. Protein product: CSVEDWFGGGRTDTQYF. The chain recombines TRBV29-1 with TRBJ2-3; TRBD2 is a possible D gene (7 bases). CDR3 length equals 17 residues. V was pared by 0 bases and J by 1 base, with 17 bases between. Germline lookup yields CDR1 SQVTM and CDR2 ANQGSEA.

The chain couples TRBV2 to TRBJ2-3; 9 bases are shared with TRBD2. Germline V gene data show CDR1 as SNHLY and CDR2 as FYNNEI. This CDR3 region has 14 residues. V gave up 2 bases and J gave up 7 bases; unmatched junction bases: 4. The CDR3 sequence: CASSEMGLAHTQYF. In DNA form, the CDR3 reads TGTGCCAGCAGTGAAATGGGACTAGCACATACGCAGTATTTT.